This T cell receptor (beta chain) stems from a study of blood T cells in healthy people across ages. CDR1 SGHDT and CDR2 YYEEEE come from the germline V gene. This CDR3 region has 16 residues. This clonotype was seen more than once but under ten times. Total RNA, at least 6 micrograms per sample, came from PBMCs. The authors ran a second PCR of roughly 6 to 12 cycles using a sample-barcoded 5' primer and a J-beta primer mix. With 12 random nucleotides, a template-switch adaptor tagged each individual cDNA molecule. Via MiXCR, TCRdb re-called the 5' RACE reads, giving one row per CDR3 protein. The profile covers almost 550,000 distinct CDR3 sequences, with about 24% appearing a single time and around 10% taken by the ten largest. In addition, the sample was reused for a study of T cells of mothers and their children. That study reports: Nine systemically healthy Caucasian donors: three mothers, six children. Sequencing got over 8.5 million TCR beta CDR3 reads from each mother and some 3 million from each child.

Sequenced material: blood. The sequence was obtained from a boy between 10 and 17 years old in good health. The chain has TRBV5-6 and TRBJ2-5, with D perhaps given as TRBD1 or TRBD2 (5 bases each). With the DNA end fitting TRBJ2-1 better, the J assignment may be wrong. The CDR3 spells CASSRTPGTTYNEQFF. For the CDR3, the DNA is TGTGCCAGCAGCCGAACCCCCGGGACCACCTACAATGAGCAGTTCTTC.